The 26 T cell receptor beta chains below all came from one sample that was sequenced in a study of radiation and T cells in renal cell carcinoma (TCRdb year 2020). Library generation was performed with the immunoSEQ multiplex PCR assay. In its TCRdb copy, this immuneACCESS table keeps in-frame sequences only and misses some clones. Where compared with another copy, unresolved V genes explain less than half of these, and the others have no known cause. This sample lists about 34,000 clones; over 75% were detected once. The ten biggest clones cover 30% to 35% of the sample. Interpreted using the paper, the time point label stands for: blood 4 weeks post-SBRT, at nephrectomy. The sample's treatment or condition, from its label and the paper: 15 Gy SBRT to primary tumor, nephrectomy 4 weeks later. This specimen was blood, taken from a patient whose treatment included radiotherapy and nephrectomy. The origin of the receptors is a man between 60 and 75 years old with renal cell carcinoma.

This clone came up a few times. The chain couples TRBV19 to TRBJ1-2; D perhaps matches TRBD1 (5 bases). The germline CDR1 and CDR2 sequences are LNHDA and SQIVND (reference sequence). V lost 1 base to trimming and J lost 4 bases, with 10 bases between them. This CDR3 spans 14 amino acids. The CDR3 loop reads CASSIGRGTYGYTF. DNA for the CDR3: TGTGCCAGTAGTATAGGGAGGGGCACCTATGGCTACACCTTC.

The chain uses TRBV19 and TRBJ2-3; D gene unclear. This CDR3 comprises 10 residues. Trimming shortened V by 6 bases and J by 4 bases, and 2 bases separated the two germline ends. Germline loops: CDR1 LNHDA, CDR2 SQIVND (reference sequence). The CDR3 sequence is CASSADTQYF. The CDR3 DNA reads TGTGCCAGTAGCGCAGATACGCAGTATTTT.

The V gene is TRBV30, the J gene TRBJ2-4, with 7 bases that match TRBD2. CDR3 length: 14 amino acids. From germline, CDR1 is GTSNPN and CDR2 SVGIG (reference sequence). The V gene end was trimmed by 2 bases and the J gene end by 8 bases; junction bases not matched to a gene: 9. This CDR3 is CAWSFSGVRDIQYF. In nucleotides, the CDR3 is TGTGCCTGGAGTTTCAGCGGGGTGCGAGACATTCAGTACTTC.

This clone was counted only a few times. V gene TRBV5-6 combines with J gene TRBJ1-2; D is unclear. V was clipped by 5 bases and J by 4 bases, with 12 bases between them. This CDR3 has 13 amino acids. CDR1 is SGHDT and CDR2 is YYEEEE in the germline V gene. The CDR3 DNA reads TGTGCCAGCAGGTACCGGGATCTCTATGGCTACACCTTC. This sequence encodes CASRYRDLYGYTF.

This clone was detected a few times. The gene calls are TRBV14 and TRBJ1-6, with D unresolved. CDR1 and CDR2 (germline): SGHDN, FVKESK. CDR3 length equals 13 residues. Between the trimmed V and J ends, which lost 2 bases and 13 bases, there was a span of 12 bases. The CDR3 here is CASSQSGFTPLHF. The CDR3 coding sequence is TGTGCCAGCAGCCAATCCGGATTTACTCCCCTCCACTTT.

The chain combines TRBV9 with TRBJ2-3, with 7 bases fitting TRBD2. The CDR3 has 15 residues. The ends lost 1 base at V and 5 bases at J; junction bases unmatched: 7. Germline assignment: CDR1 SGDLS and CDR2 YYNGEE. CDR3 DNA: TGTGCCAGCAGCGTACGCGGGAGTGGTGAAGATACGCAGTATTTT. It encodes CASSVRGSGEDTQYF.

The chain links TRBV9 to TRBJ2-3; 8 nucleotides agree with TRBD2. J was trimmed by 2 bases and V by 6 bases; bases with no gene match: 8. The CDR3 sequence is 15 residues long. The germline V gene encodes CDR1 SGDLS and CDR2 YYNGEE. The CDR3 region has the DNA TGTGCCAGCACGAAGATAGCGGGAATCACAGATACGCAGTATTTT. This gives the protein CASTKIAGITDTQYF.

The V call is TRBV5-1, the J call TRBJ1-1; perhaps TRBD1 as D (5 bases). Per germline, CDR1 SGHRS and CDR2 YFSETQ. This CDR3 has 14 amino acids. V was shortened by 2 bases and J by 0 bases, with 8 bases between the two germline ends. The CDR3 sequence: CASSFGDLNTEAFF. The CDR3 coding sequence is TGCGCCAGCAGCTTTGGGGACCTGAACACTGAAGCTTTCTTT.

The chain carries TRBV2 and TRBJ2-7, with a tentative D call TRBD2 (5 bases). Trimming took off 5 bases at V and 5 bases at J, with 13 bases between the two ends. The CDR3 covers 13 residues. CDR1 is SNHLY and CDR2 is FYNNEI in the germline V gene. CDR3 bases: TGTGCCAGCAGTCTCTGGAGCGGCCACGAGCAGTACTTC. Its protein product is CASSLWSGHEQYF. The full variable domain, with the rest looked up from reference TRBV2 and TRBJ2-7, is EPEVTQTPSHQVTQMGQEVILRCVPISNHLYFYWYRQILGQKVEFLVSFYNNEISEKSEIFDDQFSVERPDGSNFTLKIRSTKLEDSAMYFCASSLWSGHEQYFGPGTRLTVT.

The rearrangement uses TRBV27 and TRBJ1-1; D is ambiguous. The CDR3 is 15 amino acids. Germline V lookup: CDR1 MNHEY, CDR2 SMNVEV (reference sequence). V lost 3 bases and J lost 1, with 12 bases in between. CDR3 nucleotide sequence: TGTGCCAGCAGTTTTTTAAACTCCCCGAACACTGAAGCTTTCTTT. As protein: CASSFLNSPNTEAFF.

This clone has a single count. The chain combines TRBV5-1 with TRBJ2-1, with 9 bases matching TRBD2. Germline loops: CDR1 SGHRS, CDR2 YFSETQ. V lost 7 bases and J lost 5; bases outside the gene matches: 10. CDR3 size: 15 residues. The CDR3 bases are TGCGCCAGCGGTGGGCTAGCGGGAAGCAACAATGAGCAGTTCTTC. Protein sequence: CASGGLAGSNNEQFF.

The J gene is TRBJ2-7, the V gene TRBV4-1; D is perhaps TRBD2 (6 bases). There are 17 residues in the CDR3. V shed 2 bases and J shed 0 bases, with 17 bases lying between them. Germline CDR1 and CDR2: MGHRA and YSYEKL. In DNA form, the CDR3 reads TGCGCCAGCAGCCAACGACCTACTAGCAGCAGCTCCTACGAGCAGTACTTC. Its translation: CASSQRPTSSSSYEQYF.

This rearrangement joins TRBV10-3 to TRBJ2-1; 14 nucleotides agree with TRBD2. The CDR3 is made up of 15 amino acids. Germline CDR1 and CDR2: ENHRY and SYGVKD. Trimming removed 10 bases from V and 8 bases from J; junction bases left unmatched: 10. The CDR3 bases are TGTGCCACCGCAAATGCGGGACTAGCGGGAGATGAGCAGTTCTTC. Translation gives CATANAGLAGDEQFF.

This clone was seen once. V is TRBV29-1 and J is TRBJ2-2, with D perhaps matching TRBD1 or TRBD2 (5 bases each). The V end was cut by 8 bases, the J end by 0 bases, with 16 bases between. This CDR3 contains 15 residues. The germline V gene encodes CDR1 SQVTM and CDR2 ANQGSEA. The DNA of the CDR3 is TGCAGCTCCCGGGACGGGTTCGCGAACACCGGGGAGCTGTTTTTT. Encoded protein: CSSRDGFANTGELFF.

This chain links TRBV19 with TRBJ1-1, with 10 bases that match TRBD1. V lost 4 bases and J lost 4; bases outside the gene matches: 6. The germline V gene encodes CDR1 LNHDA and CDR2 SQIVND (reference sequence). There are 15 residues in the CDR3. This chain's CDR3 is CASSTRTGGGTEAFF. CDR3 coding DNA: TGTGCCAGTAGTACGCGGACAGGGGGGGGCACTGAAGCTTTCTTT.

CDR3 amino acids: CASSVGINQPQHF. In DNA, the CDR3 is TGTGCCAGCAGTGTAGGGATCAATCAGCCCCAGCATTTT. The V call is TRBV2, the J call TRBJ1-5; D remains unclear. Germline V gives CDR1 SNHLY, CDR2 FYNNEI. The CDR3 totals 13 residues. V was cut by 4 bases and J by 3 bases, with 7 bases left in between.

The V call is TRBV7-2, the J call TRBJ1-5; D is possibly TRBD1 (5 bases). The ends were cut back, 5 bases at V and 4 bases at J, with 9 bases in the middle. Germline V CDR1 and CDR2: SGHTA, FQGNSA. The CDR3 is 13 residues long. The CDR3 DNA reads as TGTGCCAGCAGCCCCAGGACAAATCAGCCCCAGCATTTT. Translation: CASSPRTNQPQHF.

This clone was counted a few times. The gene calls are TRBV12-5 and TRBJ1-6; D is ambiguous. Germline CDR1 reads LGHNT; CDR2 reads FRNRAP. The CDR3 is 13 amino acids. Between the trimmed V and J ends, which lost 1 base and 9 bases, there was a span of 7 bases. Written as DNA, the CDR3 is TGTGCTAGTGGTTTGGAAGTGGTTTCACCCCTCCACTTT. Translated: CASGLEVVSPLHF.

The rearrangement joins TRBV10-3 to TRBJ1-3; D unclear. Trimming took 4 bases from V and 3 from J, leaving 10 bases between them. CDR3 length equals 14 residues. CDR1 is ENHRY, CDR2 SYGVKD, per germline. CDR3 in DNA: TGTGCCATCAGTGCGTGGAGCCTTGGAAACACCATATATTTT. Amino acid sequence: CAISAWSLGNTIYF.

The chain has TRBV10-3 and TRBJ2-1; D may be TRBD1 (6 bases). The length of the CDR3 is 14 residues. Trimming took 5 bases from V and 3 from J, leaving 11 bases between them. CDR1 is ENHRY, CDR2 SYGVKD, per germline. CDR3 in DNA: TGTGCCATCAGTCAGACAGGTAACTACAATGAGCAGTTCTTC. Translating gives CAISQTGNYNEQFF.

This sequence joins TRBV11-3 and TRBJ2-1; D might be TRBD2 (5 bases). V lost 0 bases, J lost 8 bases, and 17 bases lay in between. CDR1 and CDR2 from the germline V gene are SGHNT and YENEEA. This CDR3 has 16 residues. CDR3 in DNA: TGTGCCAGCAGCTTAGAATCCGGACGGGGATTCGATGAGCAGTTCTTC. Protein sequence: CASSLESGRGFDEQFF.

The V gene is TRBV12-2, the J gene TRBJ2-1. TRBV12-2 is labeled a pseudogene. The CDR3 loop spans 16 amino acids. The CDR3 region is CASRLSTPPTYNEQFF. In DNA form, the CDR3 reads TGTGCAAGTCGCCTCTCGACCCCCCCTACCTACAATGAGCAGTTCTTC.

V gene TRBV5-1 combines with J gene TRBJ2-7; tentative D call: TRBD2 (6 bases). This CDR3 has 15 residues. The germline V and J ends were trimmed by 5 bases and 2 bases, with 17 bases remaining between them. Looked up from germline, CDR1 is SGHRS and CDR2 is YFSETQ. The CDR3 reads CASRAQEGVAYEQYF. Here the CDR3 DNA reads TGCGCCAGCAGAGCCCAGGAGGGAGTTGCCTACGAGCAGTACTTC.

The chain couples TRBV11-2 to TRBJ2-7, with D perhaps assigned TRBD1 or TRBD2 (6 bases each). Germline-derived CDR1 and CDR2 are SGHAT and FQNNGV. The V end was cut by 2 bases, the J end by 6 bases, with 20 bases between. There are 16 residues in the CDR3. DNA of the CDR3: TGTGCCAGCAGCTTACTAGCAGGAAAAAGGGGGGTCGAGCAGTACTTC. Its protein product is CASSLLAGKRGVEQYF.

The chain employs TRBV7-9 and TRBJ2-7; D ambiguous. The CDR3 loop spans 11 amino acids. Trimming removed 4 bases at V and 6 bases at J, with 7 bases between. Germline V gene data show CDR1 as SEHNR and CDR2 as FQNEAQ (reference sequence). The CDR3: CASSSSSEQYF. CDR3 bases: TGTGCCAGCAGCTCTTCTAGCGAGCAGTACTTC. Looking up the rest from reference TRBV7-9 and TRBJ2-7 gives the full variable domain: DTGVSQNPRHKITKRGQNVTFRCDPISEHNRLYWYRQTLGQGPEFLTYFQNEAQLEKSRLLSDRFSAERPKGSFSTLEIQRTEQGDSAMYLCASSSSSEQYFGPGTRLTVT.

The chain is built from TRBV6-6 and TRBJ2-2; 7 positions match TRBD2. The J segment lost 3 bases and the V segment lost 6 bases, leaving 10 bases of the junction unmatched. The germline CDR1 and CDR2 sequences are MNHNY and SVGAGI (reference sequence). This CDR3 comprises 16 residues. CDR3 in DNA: TGTGCCAGCAGATCCACTAGCGCCAAGGACACCGGGGAGCTGTTTTTT. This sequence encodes CASRSTSAKDTGELFF.